The text below deals with one T cell receptor beta chain. Its specific antigen is unknown. No base quality information exists; no much larger clone differs at one position. TCR beta CDR3 regions were sequenced from DNA using the immunoSEQ Assay. The paper's processing steps were these. T cell density was computed as TCR beta template counts normalized to usable DNA estimated by amplifying housekeeping genes. Using the preseqR package, richness was estimated by extrapolating to 120,000 templates for tissue samples and 400,000 templates for PBMC samples. Clonality was defined as one minus Pielou's evenness. Tissue-enriched TCRs were identified through differential abundance testing performed on productive amino-acid clonotypes, with a minimum total count of 5 and an alpha of 0.1. The Jaccard Index and the Morisita Overlap Index were used to measure how much the repertoires overlapped between compartments. GLIPH clustered TCR beta CDR3s with public tetramer-defined viral CDR3s; viral motifs required at least three viral sequences plus V-gene enrichment. TCRdb retrieved this table from immuneACCESS and kept in-frame rearrangements only. Not all clones are present; in checked studies, unresolved V genes account for under half, and no reason is known for the remainder. D and trimming were read from the DNA, whereas the V and J calls and clone size are those reported in that table. The sample profile shows tens of thousands of clones; roughly 75% of them were found once. The ten biggest clones cover 15% to 20% of the sample.

At diagnosis, tumor, uninvolved tumor-adjacent lung and peripheral blood were collected and then preserved as a mix of FFPE and fresh-frozen material. Blood samples were analyzed as peripheral blood mononuclear cells for TCR repertoire profiling. The germline ends are 20 bases apart after V is trimmed by 4 bases and J by 7 bases. Looking up the germline V gene yields CDR1 MGHRA and CDR2 YSYEKL. Spanning cysteine to phenylalanine, the CDR3 consists of 15 amino acids. Kept here is only the CDR3 DNA, which spans 45 bases and is read in frame from base 1. The data were obtained in a study of T cells in localized non-small cell lung cancer (dated by TCRdb to about 2020). For the wider study: Comparing tumors with uninvolved tumor-adjacent lungs, the study looked at the T cell repertoires of 220 or so patients with early-stage NSCLC. The cohort was made up of roughly 250 treatment-naive NSCLC patients whose localized lung tumors had been resected. The mean age of the NSCLC patients was about 67 years, with approximately 130 men and approximately 100 women. The investigation overall reported the following: Because of the exploratory design, TCR variables were selected using unadjusted p-values without false-discovery rate correction. Because multi-region tumor sequencing was not done, intratumor heterogeneity could not be ruled out. Longer overall survival was associated with higher T cell density in blood, whereas shorter survival was associated with higher clonality in adjacent lung. Uninvolved tumor-adjacent lung showed the highest T cell clonality, higher than tumor, which suggests more focused antigenic responses in the uninvolved tumor-adjacent lung. A median of around 60 of the top 100 tumor clones turned up in the paired uninvolved adjacent lung, and some 28 of those clones also ranked among the top 100 of that same adjacent lung.

The rearranged segments are TRBV4-1 and TRBJ2-7, and TRBD1 may be the D gene, going by 6 matching bases. The clonotype comes from a man between 40 and 69 years old with stage II squamous cell lung carcinoma. This specimen consisted of PBMCs, obtained before any cancer treatment. The nucleotide sequence reads as follows: TGCGCCAGCAGCCGAAGATTGACAGGTGAGGAAGAGCAGTACTTC. This yields the protein CASSRRLTGEEEQYF.